Below, 23 T cell receptor beta chains from the same sample are listed, as sequenced in a study of CD8 T cells in ankylosing spondylitis (dated by TCRdb to between 2016 and 2019). The method was 5' RACE. Sequencing took place on an Illumina HiSeq 2500. TCRdb cleaned the public reads at Q25 with fastp, built clones with MiXCR and kept in-frame beta chains. A single entry per CDR3 protein holds the most common genes and DNA from its merged rows. For this sample the table gives around 230,000 distinct CDR3 sequences, of which 7.5% to 9% were detected only once. Jointly, the top ten make up 6.5% to 7% of the sample. Material for sequencing was blood, either unsorted or a sorted T cell fraction (not recorded which). The receptors come from a male donor with ankylosing spondylitis or in good health (not recorded which).

The sample holds many counts of this clonotype. The rearrangement links TRBV2 to TRBJ2-7; 7 bases map to TRBD1. The germline CDR1 and CDR2 sequences are SNHLY and FYNNEI. The length of the CDR3 is 14 residues. The ends lost 4 bases at V and 2 bases at J; junction bases unmatched: 5. The DNA for the CDR3 is TGTGCCAGCAGTGGAGGGACAGTGGCCTACGAGCAGTACTTC. Encoded protein: CASSGGTVAYEQYF.

This clonotype was picked up many times. The chain links TRBV3-1 to TRBJ2-2; the D gene is possibly TRBD2 (6 bases). In germline, CDR1 is LGHDT, CDR2 YNNKEL (reference sequence). This CDR3 is 14 amino acids long. The germline V and J ends were trimmed by 4 bases and 4 bases, with 10 bases remaining between them. CDR3 sequence reads: CASSRSGSTGELFF. CDR3 DNA: TGTGCCAGCAGCCGATCCGGGAGCACCGGGGAGCTGTTTTTT.

The chain recombines TRBV29-1 with TRBJ1-2; D gene ambiguous. Germline loops: CDR1 SQVTM, CDR2 ANQGSEA. This CDR3 region has 14 residues. Trimming pared 1 base from V and 2 bases from J, leaving 11 bases between. CDR3 sequence reads: CSVEGGEANYGYTF. CDR3 DNA: TGCAGCGTTGAAGGTGGGGAGGCGAACTATGGCTACACCTTC.

This clonotype has a handful of counts. This chain links TRBV20-1 with TRBJ2-4; TRBD2 matches at 10 bases. Germline CDR1 and CDR2: DFQATT and SNEGSKA (reference sequence). The CDR3 totals 17 residues. V lost 6 bases and J lost 4; bases outside the gene matches: 15. This chain's CDR3 is CSAQMGTWTSGKNIQYF. The CDR3 nucleotides read TGCAGTGCCCAGATGGGGACTTGGACTAGCGGAAAAAACATTCAGTACTTC.

This clonotype was recorded many times. The chain employs TRBV27 and TRBJ2-4; 8 bases map to TRBD1. The germline V gene encodes CDR1 MNHEY and CDR2 SMNVEV (reference sequence). The CDR3 spans 14 residues. The V gene end was trimmed by 5 bases and the J gene end by 7 bases; junction bases not matched to a gene: 7. The DNA of the CDR3 is TGTGCCAGCAGTGCGGGACAGGCGGTGAACATTCAGTACTTC. Protein product: CASSAGQAVNIQYF.

Ten or more counts support this clonotype. The chain is built from TRBV20-1 and TRBJ2-7; 8 bases fit TRBD2. CDR1 DFQATT and CDR2 SNEGSKA come from the germline V gene (reference sequence). The V gene end was trimmed by 4 bases and the J gene end by 5 bases; junction bases not matched to a gene: 10. This CDR3 region has 14 residues. CDR3 DNA sequence: TGCAGTGCTACACCCGGGACTAGAGCAGACGAGCAGTACTTC. Translating it yields CSATPGTRADEQYF.

This clonotype has more than one count but fewer than ten. The genes are TRBV7-2 and TRBJ2-5; 8 nucleotides line up with TRBD1. The CDR3 has 15 amino acids. Losses at the gene ends were 2 bases for V and 3 bases for J; bases not matched to a gene: 5. Germline values: CDR1 SGHTA, CDR2 FQGNSA. In DNA form, the CDR3 reads TGTGCCAGCAGCTTACAGGGACAGGCGAAAGAGACCCAGTACTTC. It codes for CASSLQGQAKETQYF. Full variable domain (rest looked up from reference TRBV7-2 and TRBJ2-5): GAGVSQSPSNKVTEKGKDVELRCDPISGHTALYWYRQSLGQGLEFLIYFQGNSAPDKSGLPSDRFSAERTGGSVSTLTIQRTQQEDSAVYLCASSLQGQAKETQYFGPGTRLLVL.

This clonotype was recorded at least ten times. The chain combines TRBV20-1 with TRBJ2-3; 13 bases map to TRBD2. Germline lookup yields CDR1 DFQATT and CDR2 SNEGSKA (reference sequence). J was trimmed by 5 bases and V by 6 bases; bases with no gene match: 8. This CDR3 region has 15 residues. In DNA form, the CDR3 reads TGCAGTGCAAGCGGACTAGCGGGAGTGGAAGATACGCAGTATTTT. Translating gives CSASGLAGVEDTQYF.

This clonotype was found a few times. The genes are TRBV18 and TRBJ2-4; TRBD2 agrees at 7 bases. Germline assignment: CDR1 KGHSH and CDR2 LQKENI. CDR3 length: 15 amino acids. The junction had 2 bases not matched to a gene; V was cut back by 2 bases and J by 1 base. The CDR3 coding sequence is TGTGCCAGCTCACCAGGGGAGGGGGCCAAAAACATTCAGTACTTC. Translation gives CASSPGEGAKNIQYF.

Ten or more counts support this clonotype. The chain joins TRBV7-2 to TRBJ2-5; D is ambiguous. This CDR3 comprises 15 residues. The ends were cut back, 3 bases at V and 5 bases at J, with 16 bases in the middle. CDR1 and CDR2 (germline): SGHTA, FQGNSA. CDR3 nucleotides: TGTGCCAGCAGCTTGTACGACCTTGCCCGGGAGACCCAGTACTTC. Amino acids: CASSLYDLARETQYF.

The V and J genes are TRBV20-1 and TRBJ1-1, with D perhaps TRBD1 (5 bases). In germline, CDR1 is DFQATT, CDR2 SNEGSKA (reference sequence). The CDR3 spans 12 residues. Between the trimmed V and J ends, which lost 5 bases and 3 bases, there was a span of 10 bases. The CDR3 is CSAQRGDTEAFF. The CDR3 DNA reads as TGCAGTGCTCAACGGGGGGACACTGAAGCTTTCTTT.

This clonotype was seen many times. V gene TRBV7-3 combines with J gene TRBJ2-3; D gene uncertain. V was cut by 5 bases and J by 2 bases, with 5 bases left in between. This CDR3 contains 12 residues. CDR1 is SGHTA, CDR2 FQGTGA, per germline. CDR3 region: CASSRLTDTQYF. CDR3 nucleotides: TGTGCCAGCAGCCGACTCACAGATACGCAGTATTTT. The variable domain in full, with the rest retrieved from reference TRBV7-3 and TRBJ2-3, is GAGVSQTPSNKVTEKGKYVELRCDPISGHTALYWYRQSLGQGPEFLIYFQGTGAADDSGLPNDRFFAVRPEGSVSTLKIQRTERGDSAVYLCASSRLTDTQYFGPGTRLTVL.

This clonotype was seen at least ten times. The chain couples TRBV20-1 to TRBJ2-1; D possibly corresponds to TRBD2 (6 bases). The CDR3 is 18 amino acids. V was trimmed by 1 base and J by 9 bases, leaving 28 bases between them. The germline V gene has CDR1 DFQATT and CDR2 SNEGSKA (reference sequence). Written as DNA, the CDR3 is TGCAGTGCTAGAGTGTCATGGGGGGTAATGCGGACTCGGGGTGAGCAGTTCTTC. Amino acids: CSARVSWGVMRTRGEQFF.

This clonotype has just a few counts. CDR3 DNA: TGTGCCAGCAGTTTTTGGATTGCCGGGACAGGAGGCCACGAGCAGTACTTC. It codes for CASSFWIAGTGGHEQYF. This chain connects TRBV7-9 to TRBJ2-7; 8 nucleotides align to TRBD1. The CDR3 sequence is 17 residues long. With 6 bases clipped from V and 5 bases from J, the junction kept 18 bases outside the gene matches. CDR1 SEHNR and CDR2 FQNEAQ come from the germline V gene (reference sequence).

In this sample, this clonotype turned up a few times. At one end the junction does not follow the germline gene, possibly because of a read error. The chain uses TRBV7-7 and TRBJ2-1, with D uncertain. Germline lookup yields CDR1 SSHAT and CDR2 FNYEAQ (reference sequence). The CDR3 has 15 residues. In nucleotides, the CDR3 is TGTGCTAGCAGCTTAGTGGGTGCCCCTTCGGATGAGCAGTTCTTC. This sequence encodes CASSLVGAPSDEQFF.

This clonotype showed up many times. This sequence joins TRBV20-1 and TRBJ2-1; weak D call: TRBD2 (5 bases). Looked up from germline, CDR1 is DFQATT and CDR2 is SNEGSKA (reference sequence). This CDR3 contains 15 residues. Deletions cut 3 bases from V and 2 bases from J, with 14 bases between. CDR3 loop: CSASPLARTYNEQFF. CDR3 DNA sequence: TGCAGTGCTAGCCCCTTAGCGAGGACCTACAATGAGCAGTTCTTC.

This clonotype was observed at least ten times. CDR3 sequence reads: CASSLGGGGNQPQHF. CDR3 in DNA: TGTGCCAGCAGCTTAGGAGGGGGTGGCAATCAGCCCCAGCATTTT. The V call is TRBV7-9, the J call TRBJ1-5, with D possibly being TRBD1 (6 bases). CDR1 is SEHNR and CDR2 is FQNEAQ in the germline V gene (reference sequence). CDR3 length equals 15 residues. With 1 base removed from V and 2 bases from J, the gap between germline ends came to 9 bases.

The chain has TRBV7-2 and TRBJ2-7; 7 bases are a match to TRBD1. J lost 3 bases, V lost 2 bases, and 13 bases had no gene match. Germline CDR1 SGHTA, CDR2 FQGNSA. The CDR3 is made up of 17 amino acids. In DNA, the CDR3 is TGTGCCAGCAGCTTAATGTTTGTGGGGACAGCAAACTACGAGCAGTACTTC. Its protein is CASSLMFVGTANYEQYF.

This clonotype was counted ten times or more. The gene calls are TRBV12-3 or TRBV12-4 and TRBJ1-1, with D perhaps TRBD1 (5 bases). V shed 7 bases and J shed 2 bases, with 17 bases lying between them. The length of the CDR3 is 15 residues. The DNA for the CDR3 is TGTGCCAGCACGACAACTGGGCAGGGAAACACTGAAGCTTTCTTT. This gives the protein CASTTTGQGNTEAFF.

This chain connects TRBV7-2 to TRBJ2-1; no clear D gene. The CDR3 has 11 amino acids. From germline, CDR1 is SGHTA and CDR2 FQGNSA. V lost 8 bases, J lost 6 bases, and 8 bases lay in between. CDR3 nucleotide sequence: TGTGCCAGCGCGACGAGCAATGAGCAGTTCTTC. Its protein product is CASATSNEQFF.

This clonotype was recorded a few times. A single base separates this from a much larger clone, so it may be a read error. The V and J genes are TRBV12-3 or TRBV12-4 and TRBJ1-1; D not resolved. This CDR3 spans 11 amino acids. V dropped 1 base and J dropped 6 bases, with 3 bases sitting between them. The CDR3 DNA reads as TGTGCCAGCAGTTTAGTCCCTGAAGCTTTCTTT. This translates into CASSLVPEAFF.

This clonotype has at least ten counts. The CDR3 coding sequence is TGCAGCGTAGGACAGGGCAGTTCACCCCTCCACTTT. Encoded protein: CSVGQGSSPLHF. This chain joins TRBV29-1 and TRBJ1-6; 8 nucleotides align to TRBD1. V gave up 6 bases and J gave up 9 bases; unmatched junction bases: 4. This CDR3 has 12 residues. CDR1 is SQVTM, CDR2 ANQGSEA, per germline.

This clonotype was recorded many times. The chain uses TRBV7-9 and TRBJ1-2; tentative D call: TRBD1 (5 bases). V was pared by 4 bases and J by 0 bases, with 15 bases between. CDR1 is SEHNR and CDR2 is FQNEAQ in the germline V gene (reference sequence). This CDR3 is built from 16 residues. CDR3 in amino acids: CASSSYRDEANYGYTF. The CDR3, as DNA: TGTGCCAGCAGCTCCTATAGGGACGAGGCTAACTATGGCTACACCTTC.